This TCR beta chain was sequenced in a study of blood T cell repertoires in COVID-19. Study context: The study drew acute and convalescent COVID-19 samples from the United States, Italy and Spain.

Germline V lookup: CDR1 GTSNPN, CDR2 SVGIG (reference sequence). This CDR3 contains 14 residues. Trimming shortened V by 6 bases and J by 1 base, and 15 bases separated the two germline ends. Produced via immunoSEQ multiplex PCR; TCRdb's table is partial and in-frame only. The sample includes tens of thousands of clones, 70% to 90% seen only once; the top ten take 25% to 35%. Followed over time, Seattle patients had been enrolled while infection was active. This rearrangement joins TRBV30 to TRBJ2-5, with TRBD1 as a possible D gene (6 bases). Sequencing was performed on peripheral blood. The TCR originated in a man aged 55-75 years with COVID-19, enrolled during active disease. The CDR3 DNA follows: TGTGCCTGCTGGCTGACAGGCCTCCAAGAGACCCAGTACTTC. Its translation is CACWLTGLQETQYF.